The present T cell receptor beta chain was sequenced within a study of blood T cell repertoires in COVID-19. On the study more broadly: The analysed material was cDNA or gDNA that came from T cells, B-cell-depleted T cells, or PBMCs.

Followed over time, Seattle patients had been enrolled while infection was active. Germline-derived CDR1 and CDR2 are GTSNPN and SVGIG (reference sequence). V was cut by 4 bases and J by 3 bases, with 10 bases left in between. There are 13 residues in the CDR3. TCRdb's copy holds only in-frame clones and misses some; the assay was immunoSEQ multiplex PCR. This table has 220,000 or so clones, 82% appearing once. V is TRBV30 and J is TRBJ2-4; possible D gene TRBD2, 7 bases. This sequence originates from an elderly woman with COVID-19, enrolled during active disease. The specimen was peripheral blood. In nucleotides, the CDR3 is TGTGCCTGGAAGGGAGGGGGCAAAAACATTCAGTACTTC. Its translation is CAWKGGGKNIQYF. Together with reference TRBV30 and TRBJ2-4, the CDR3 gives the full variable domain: SQTIHQWPATLVQPVGSPLSLECTVEGTSNPNLYWYRQAAGRGLQLLFYSVGIGQISSEVPQNLSASRPQDRQFILSSKKLLLSDSGFYLCAWKGGGKNIQYFGAGTRLSVL.